This T cell receptor beta chain was captured by sequencing in a study of T cells in Graves' hyperthyroidism and ophthalmopathy. Amplified regions were TCR beta CDR3 sequences from RNA transcripts. HTBI primers were employed in a first-round RT-PCR of the TCR CDR3. TCRdb ran MiXCR on the multiplex PCR reads and lists one entry per CDR3 protein. This table holds approximately 500,000 distinct CDR3 sequences, 46% found once. This clonotype showed up many times. The CDR3 totals 18 residues. J lost 6 bases, V lost 0 bases, and 17 bases had no gene match. CDR1 is SGHKS, CDR2 YYEKEE, per germline (reference sequence). The study defined stable Graves' hyperthyroidism as no ophthalmopathy progression within 18 months.

The receptor's source is a woman aged 18-30 years with Graves' hyperthyroidism. Sequenced input: peripheral blood or thyroid tissue (not recorded which). The V and J genes are TRBV5-5 and TRBJ2-5, with TRBD2 matching 7 bases. This CDR3 reads CASSLASFAAGEEKTQYF. CDR3 nucleotide sequence: TGTGCCAGCAGCTTGGCCTCCTTTGCTGCGGGAGAGGAAAAGACCCAGTACTTC. The variable domain in full, completed from reference TRBV5-5 and TRBJ2-5, reads DAGVTQSPTHLIKTRGQQVTLRCSPISGHKSVSWYQQVLGQGPQFIFQYYEKEERGRGNFPDRFSARQFPNYSSELNVNALLLGDSALYLCASSLASFAAGEEKTQYFGPGTRLLVL.